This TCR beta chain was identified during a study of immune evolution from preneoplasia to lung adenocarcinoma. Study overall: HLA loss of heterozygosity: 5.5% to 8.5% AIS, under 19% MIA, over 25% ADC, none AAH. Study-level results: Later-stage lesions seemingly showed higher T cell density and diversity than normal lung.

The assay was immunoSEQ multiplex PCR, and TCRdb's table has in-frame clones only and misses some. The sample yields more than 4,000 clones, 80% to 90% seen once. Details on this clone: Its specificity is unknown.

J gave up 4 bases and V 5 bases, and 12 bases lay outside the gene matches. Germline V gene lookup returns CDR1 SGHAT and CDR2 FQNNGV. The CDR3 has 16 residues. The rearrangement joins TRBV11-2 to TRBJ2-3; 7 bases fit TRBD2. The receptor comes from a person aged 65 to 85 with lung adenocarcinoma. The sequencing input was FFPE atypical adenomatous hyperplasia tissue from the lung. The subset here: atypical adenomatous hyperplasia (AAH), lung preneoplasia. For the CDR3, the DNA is TGTGCCAGCAGCCCCCCGTGGGGGAGCGGGGCAGATACGCAGTATTTT. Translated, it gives CASSPPWGSGADTQYF.